This TCR beta chain comes out of a study of T-cell memory formation after mild COVID-19. This clonotype has more than one count but fewer than ten. The junction shows a germline mismatch at one end, possibly a read error. The CDR3 covers 14 residues. CDR1 SGHRS and CDR2 YFSETQ come from the germline V gene. After 5'RACE with constant-segment primers, TCR alpha and TCR beta cDNA libraries carrying sample barcodes and UMIs were obtained. Using its own MiXCR run on the 5' RACE reads, TCRdb lists one record per CDR3 protein. This sample has under 450,000 distinct CDR3 sequences, with roughly 14% found just once.

This sequence joins TRBV5-1 and TRBJ1-1; tentatively, D is TRBD1 (5 bases). This TCR derives from a man between 18 and 29 years old who had mild COVID-19 (a few samples of this study predate the infection). Cell type and time point are not known. The sample was PBMCs or a T cell subset sorted from them (not recorded which). CDR3 DNA: TGCGCCAGCACCTTGTCGGCCGGGGGCACTGAAGCTTTCTTT. Residues: CASTLSAGGTEAFF.